This record concerns one TCR beta chain sequence. Germline V lookup: CDR1 PRHDT, CDR2 FYEKMQ (reference sequence). V was pared by 4 bases and J by 3 bases, with 13 bases between. The CDR3 covers 14 residues. Treatment denoted: oral pan-JAK inhibitor, 5-10 mg twice daily. Individuals with alopecia areata gave both lesional scalp punch biopsies and peripheral blood for collection. After isolation, RNA underwent reverse transcription to generate cDNA as the sequencing template. TCRdb keeps only in-frame clones here, not all; method: immunoSEQ multiplex PCR. The table lists over 100,000 clones, roughly three fifths of them singletons. These data originate in a study of CD8+ T cells in alopecia areata.

The chain is built from TRBV13 and TRBJ2-7; D ambiguous. The TCR sequence derives from a human donor with alopecia areata. The sample in question was CD8+ T cells sorted from blood, obtained at week 24, from a patient treated with tofacitinib. The CDR3 DNA follows: TGTGCCAGCAGCTCCGGACGGATTGACTACGAGCAGTACTTC. Protein product: CASSSGRIDYEQYF.